This T cell receptor (beta chain) was found in a study of long-term antiretroviral therapy in people with HIV (dated by TCRdb to between 2020 and 2023). A note on the overall study: The earliest samples were collected about a decade before the 2015 WHO recommendation for immediate ART, when ART was typically delayed until CD4 counts fell. A total of some 200 cryopreserved PBMC samples came from roughly 30 adults with confirmed HIV infection and were collected serially over a mean of approximately 6 years (range 1-12). This retrospective serial study examined whether starting ART and sustained HIV suppression were associated with changes in the composition and diversity of the TRB repertoire in peripheral blood. No cross-contamination during QIAcube processing was seen in test extractions of a monoclonal T-cell line run alongside a few dozen polyclonal samples. Of the approximately 30 participants with HIV, more than 10 were female. Broad study findings and their caveats: The samples span the years 2004 to 2017, and the ART regimens used at that time may not be as effective as current regimens. Because pre-ART samples had limited cell numbers, profiling was done on unsorted PBMC rather than on sorted CD4+ and CD8+ T cells. Starting ART was linked to a significant rise in TRB diversity, yet even after long-term ART the diversity remained significantly lower than in transplant donor controls. Because PBMC availability was limited, only the TCR beta chain was sequenced, with no alpha chain pairing. HIV repertoires had narrower CDR3 length ranges than controls, and the network structure suggested an antigen-experienced repertoire that shifted only slightly toward naive after ART. Inferences about post-ART repertoire changes are limited because no data were available on ART adherence, viral resistance or therapy changes. The repertoire was dominated across all time points by expanded TRB clones identified before ART initiation, although this dominance was seen to fluctuate and to decrease in many PLHIV after ART.

The immunoSEQ hsTCRB v3.0 assay was used at survey level resolution to sequence the TRB variable region. The target sequencing depth for TRB was 40,000-50,000 T-cell genomes per sample. TRB libraries were pooled and sequenced on an Illumina MiSeq using a v3 150-cycle kit. Per the source publication's procedure: Repertoire analysis was performed in R inside a reproducible Nextflow workflow that covered QC, data transformation and analysis. LymphoSeq2, an R package for exploring AIRR-Seq data, was used to implement custom analyses. After excluding a few samples that yielded fewer than 5000 total TRB sequences, around 190 HIV repertoires remained for analysis. Among the approximately 190 HIV repertoires that were kept, 59 were collected before ART initiation and roughly 130 were collected after ART initiation. Each repertoire was downsampled to 5000 TRB nucleotide sequences, and summary statistics were averaged across 100 downsampling iterations. Only TRB sequences with CDR3 regions of at least seven amino acids were retained for analysis. Two measures captured diversity: a Shannon entropy-derived clonality score and the Gini coefficient. Repertoire networks linked the top 5000 CDR3 amino acid sequences whenever two sequences differed by an edit distance of one. For TRB CDR3 amino acid sequences, antigen specificity groups and MHC restriction were predicted with GLIPH2. To flag known CMV, EBV, HIV or tissue antigen associations, CDR3 amino acid sequences were matched against VDJdb and McPAS-TCR. Pre-ART, post-ART and control groups were compared with Wilcoxon signed-rank tests and Holm-Bonferroni correction. Imported from immuneACCESS, the table was reduced by TCRdb to in-frame sequences with V and J called. These copies leave out some clones; in studies compared against another copy, an unresolved V gene accounts for under half, and the cause of the remainder is not known. V and J calls and clone size follow that table, whereas D and trimming were derived from the DNA. In all, the sample holds about 38,000 clones, and around 75% of those were seen once. Approximately 5.1% of the sample comes from the top ten.

As concerns this clone: This clone's antigen is unknown. No clone much larger than this one lies a single base away; base qualities are absent.

Inclusion was restricted to participants for whom at least one PBMC sample before ART initiation and at least two post-ART samples were available. All participants with HIV were treated in the United States of America. Before DNA extraction, cryopreserved samples of about 0.95-10 million PBMC were thawed and washed. At the time of the earliest PBMC sample for each participant with HIV, ages ranged from 23 to 54 years. Each participant contributed PBMC samples from 1-4 timepoints before ART initiation and 2-8 timepoints after ART initiation, with a median of 7 samples. For every participant, serial HIV viral load, CD4+ T-cell count, ART history and demographic data were obtained. A Qiagen kit on a QIAcube was used to extract genomic DNA from unsorted PBMC, with samples processed in batches of 12. Including the terminal cysteine and phenylalanine, the CDR3 comprises 16 residues. Left in the record is the CDR3 DNA by itself, 48 bases read in frame from the first base. The germline ends are 18 bases apart after V is trimmed by 0 bases and J by 10 bases. CDR1 and CDR2 were assigned from the germline V gene as SNHLY and FYNNEI.

The sequence is built from TRBV2 and TRBJ1-4; TRBD1 is possibly the D segment (5 matching bases). The sequences come from unsorted PBMCs, collected 1.5 years after starting antiretroviral therapy. The sequence was obtained from a man in his late teens or twenties with HIV. The DNA sequence is as follows: TGTGCCAGCAGTGAAGCGATGCCCGGGGGAGGCGGAAAACTGTTTTTT. Protein translation: CASSEAMPGGGGKLFF.